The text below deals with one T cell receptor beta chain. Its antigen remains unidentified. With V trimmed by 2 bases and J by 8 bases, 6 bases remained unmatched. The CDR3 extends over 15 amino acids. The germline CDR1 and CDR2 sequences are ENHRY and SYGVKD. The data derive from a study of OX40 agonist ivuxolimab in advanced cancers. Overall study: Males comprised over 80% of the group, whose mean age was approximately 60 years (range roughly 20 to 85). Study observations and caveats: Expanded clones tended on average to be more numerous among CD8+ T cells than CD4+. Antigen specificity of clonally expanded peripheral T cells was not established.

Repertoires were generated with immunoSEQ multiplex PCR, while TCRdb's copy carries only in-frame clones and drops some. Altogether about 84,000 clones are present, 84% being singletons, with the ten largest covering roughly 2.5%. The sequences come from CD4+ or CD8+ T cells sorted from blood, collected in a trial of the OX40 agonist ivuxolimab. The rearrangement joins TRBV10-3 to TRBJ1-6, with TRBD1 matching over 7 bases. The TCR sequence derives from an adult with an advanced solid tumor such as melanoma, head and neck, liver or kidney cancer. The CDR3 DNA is TGTGCCATCAGTGAGAGACAGGGTGAATATTCACCCCTCCACTTT. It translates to CAISERQGEYSPLHF.